This T cell receptor (beta chain) is drawn from a study of blood T cell repertoires in COVID-19. Repertoires were generated with immunoSEQ multiplex PCR, while TCRdb's copy carries only in-frame clones and drops some. The sample shows tens of thousands of clones, about 93% of them seen only once. Germline values: CDR1 SGHTA, CDR2 FQGTGA. The CDR3 spans 14 residues. The V end was cut by 3 bases, the J end by 1 base, with 4 bases between. Material for sequencing was peripheral blood. The clonotype was recovered from a human donor in a cohort sampled during active COVID-19. The rearrangement uses TRBV7-3 and TRBJ2-6; D ambiguous. The CDR3 protein is CASSFGSGANVLTF. CDR3 coding DNA: TGTGCCAGCAGCTTCGGGTCTGGGGCCAACGTCCTGACTTTC.